The entry that follows covers one T cell receptor beta chain sequence. J gave up 3 bases and V 6 bases, and 6 bases lay outside the gene matches. Germline V gene lookup returns CDR1 SGHKS and CDR2 YYEKEE (reference sequence). This CDR3 is 14 amino acids long. The data belong to a study of blood T cell repertoires in COVID-19. Sequencing was performed with immunoSEQ multiplex PCR; in TCRdb, only in-frame clones are kept and a portion is missing. The table has about 160,000 clones, 80% to 90% seen once. The source of this sequence is a human donor in a cohort sampled during active COVID-19. The sequenced sample was peripheral blood. This rearrangement joins TRBV5-5 to TRBJ2-1; 7 bases line up with TRBD1. The CDR3 sequence: CASNPGQIYNEQFF. In DNA, the CDR3 is TGTGCCAGCAACCCGGGACAGATCTACAATGAGCAGTTCTTC.